The source of this T cell receptor beta chain is a study of cytomegalovirus exposure and HLA in healthy donors. Study conclusions and caveats: Reports described diagnosis of cytomegalovirus status by the classifier as highly specific and sensitive. A later look showed TCR association rates differing by HLA locus, highest for DRB1 and lowest for HLA-C.

CDR1 LNHDA and CDR2 SQIVND come from the germline V gene (reference sequence). V lost 1 base and J 9 bases, leaving 9 bases between the germline ends. The CDR3 contains 13 residues. The PCR made use of 60 Vbeta and 13 Jbeta primers. Produced via immunoSEQ multiplex PCR; TCRdb's table is partial and in-frame only. Among 60,000 to 75,000 clones listed, approximately 80% were seen once. About this clone: Its antigen remains unknown.

The sample taken for sequencing was PBMCs. The TCR was taken from a man younger than 35 in good health and CMV-seropositive. The chain carries TRBV19 and TRBJ2-2; no definite D call. The CDR3 region has the DNA TGTGCCAGTAGTATAGGCGAGTCCCGGGAGCTGTTTTTT. Translated: CASSIGESRELFF.